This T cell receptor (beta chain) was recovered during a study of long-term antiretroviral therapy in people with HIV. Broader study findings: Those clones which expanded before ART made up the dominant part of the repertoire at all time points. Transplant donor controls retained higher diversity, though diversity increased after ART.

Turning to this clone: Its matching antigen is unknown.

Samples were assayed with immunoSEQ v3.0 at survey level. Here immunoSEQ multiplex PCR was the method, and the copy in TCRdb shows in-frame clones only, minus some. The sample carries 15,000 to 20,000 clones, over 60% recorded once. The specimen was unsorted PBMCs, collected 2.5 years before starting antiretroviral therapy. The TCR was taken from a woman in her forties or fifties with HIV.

The DNA of the CDR3 is TGCGCCAGCAGTAGGGACAGGGGGCGCAATGAGCAGTTCTTC. This codes for CASSRDRGRNEQFF. The chain has TRBV10-1 and TRBJ2-1, with 12 bases matching TRBD1. The J segment lost 6 bases and the V segment lost 5 bases, leaving 2 bases of the junction unmatched. The CDR3 contains 14 residues. Germline V gene sequence: CDR1 WNHNN, CDR2 SYGVQD (reference sequence).